The entry below gives a single T cell receptor (beta chain) sequence along with its context. The sample comes from a study of cytomegalovirus exposure and HLA in healthy donors. It was with 60 Vbeta and 13 Jbeta primers that the PCR ran. Method: immunoSEQ multiplex PCR; TCRdb's copy keeps in-frame clones and lacks some. The table records roughly 130,000 clones, 75% to 85% of them present only once. CDR1 and CDR2 (germline): LNHDA, SQIVND (reference sequence). The V end lost 1 base, the J end lost 4 bases, and 13 bases lay between the germline ends. The CDR3 totals 16 residues. V is TRBV19 and J is TRBJ1-4; a weak D match, TRBD1 (5 bases). The origin of this receptor is a man aged 35-49 years in good health and CMV-seronegative. The sample taken for sequencing was PBMCs. The CDR3 loop reads CASSIGLTADNEKLFF. The CDR3, as DNA: TGTGCCAGTAGTATAGGTTTGACAGCCGATAATGAAAAACTGTTTTTT. Full variable domain (outside the CDR3, taken from reference TRBV19 and TRBJ1-4): DGGITQSPKYLFRKEGQNVTLSCEQNLNHDAMYWYRQDPGQGLRLIYYSQIVNDFQKGDIAEGYSVSREKKESFPLTVTSAQKNPTAFYLCASSIGLTADNEKLFFGSGTQLSVL.